The T cell receptor (beta chain) under discussion was sequenced for a study of shared clonotypes between healthy human individuals (dated by TCRdb to the early 2020s). Study-wide context: The cohort comprised a couple of women and a few men aged 18 to 49 years. To estimate repertoire size and how much clonotypes are shared between individuals, the study performed deep sequencing of blood TCR repertoires from roughly five healthy adults. Different laboratories and diverse techniques were used to prepare libraries and sequence TCR repertoires, to increase sequencing depth and limit assay-specific biases. For each donor, CD4 naive and CD4 memory were each given three plates, CD8 naive was given two plates, and CD8 memory was given one plate. Between about 0.9 and 8.9 billion PBMCs per donor were obtained by leukapheresis. Results and caveats for the whole study, not just this receptor: Based on pairwise subsampling, the degree of clonotype sharing among donors was expected to be affected by sequencing depth. Naive subsets generally had larger estimated clonotype richness than memory subsets. Incomplete sequencing was indicated by rarefaction of sorted-subset datasets, despite the large sequencing depth. Because the study included a small number of donors, the genetic and exposure-history diversity represented was limited. Sharing across several donors was observed for approximately 5% of naive CD4, 3% to 3.5% of naive CD8, about 2.5% of memory CD4, and about 0.39% of memory CD8 clonotypes. Compared with non-shared clonotypes, clonotypes shared by all four sorted-subset donors had higher generation probabilities. Sampling was restricted to blood, and TCR repertoires in tissue are likely to differ from TCR repertoires in blood.

Including the terminal cysteine and phenylalanine, the CDR3 comprises 15 residues. Only CDR3 DNA is held: 45 bases, read in frame from base 1. V loses 0 bases, J loses 1 base, and the germline ends lie 8 bases apart. From a lookup of the germline V gene, CDR1 and CDR2 are SGDLS and YYNGEE. As for this clone: The specificity of this receptor is unknown. No base quality values were provided; no much bigger clone lies one nucleotide off.

Donors were healthy HIV-negative adults with no recently reported acute infections or vaccinations. Only Caucasian adults living in Nashville, Tennessee, USA were represented among the donors. CD4+ T cells were enriched by magnetic negative selection, after which naive cells were positively selected on CD45RA and the negative fraction was taken as the memory subset. Blood was collected by leukapheresis, and PBMCs were isolated by Ficoll-Histopaque density gradient centrifugation and then cryopreserved in liquid nitrogen vapor phase. Analytical flow cytometry was used to check the purity and quantity of every magnetically sorted T cell population. From each sorted fraction, genomic DNA was isolated and quantified by UV absorbance on a Nanodrop 2000c. Using the deep immunoSEQ assay, TCR CDR3 regions were amplified from genomic DNA by multiplex PCR. Extracted genomic DNA from each cell subset was spread evenly across all wells of several immunoSEQ 96-well plates, with each plate serving as a replicate. For sorted subsets, roughly 190 ng of genomic DNA, equivalent to tens of thousands of T cell genomes, went into each replicate PCR. Purified libraries were measured with a Qubit 3.0 fluorometer, size-checked on a Bioanalyzer 2100, and measured again with the KAPA Library Quantification kit. A separate single-read 150-cycle Illumina NextSeq 550 flow cell was used to sequence each immunoSEQ 96-well plate. As for the original processing: Because only junctional sequences without quality scores were contained in the immunoSEQ output, filtering matching that applied to full-length reads could not be performed. Sequences were annotated with PyIR, a Python wrapper for IgBLAST v1.9, using IMGT germline references to assign V/J genes and CDR3. Reads were filtered out if the reads had weak V/J assignments (E-value above 1e-6), no CDR3, stop codons, out-of-frame junctions, or ambiguous translated residues. A V3J clonotype was defined by an identical inferred V gene, J gene, and CDR3 amino acid sequence. Percentage overlap between repertoires was calculated by dividing the number of shared unique clonotypes by the size of the smaller repertoire. Richness of each repertoire was evaluated using RTK rarefaction, the Chao1 estimator, and Recon v2.1 estimates of unobserved clonotypes. Generation probabilities were computed with OLGA for all TCRbeta clonotypes obtained by the gDNA method from a few donors. What TCRdb holds here is the immuneACCESS table cut down to in-frame rearrangements. Part of the clones is not present; checked against another copy, under half of the missing clones reflect an unresolved V gene, and the others are unexplained. D and trimming come from the DNA, and the V and J calls and clone size come from that table. The sample records a few million clones, around 93% of which are singletons. Around 0.4% of the sample lies in the top ten.

The V and J segments used are TRBV9 and TRBJ2-1; no D gene is confidently identified. Sequencing was performed on naive CD4+ T cells from PBMCs. The cell subset or site label, read with the paper, signifies: CD45RA+ positively selected. This clonotype was sampled from a man between 18 and 35 years old in good health. Some clones in this sample may be carry-over from other donors' samples. The bases read TGTGCCAGCAGCGTAGCGGAGTGGTCCTACAATGAGCAGTTCTTC. Translated, it gives CASSVAEWSYNEQFF.